This passage covers 19 T cell receptor beta chains from one sample sequenced in a study of cytomegalovirus exposure and HLA in healthy donors. PCR primers comprised 60 Vbeta and 13 Jbeta primers. Generated by immunoSEQ multiplex PCR, the TCRdb table keeps only in-frame clones and is missing some. Among 100,000 to 150,000 clones listed, 78% were seen once. Sequencing was carried out using PBMCs. All receptors derive from a man in his thirties or forties in good health and CMV-seropositive.

V gene TRBV28 combines with J gene TRBJ2-7; D is unclear. The CDR3 is 13 amino acids. CDR1 and CDR2 (germline): MDHEN, SYDVKM. Trimming pared 7 bases from V and 0 bases from J, leaving 10 bases between. CDR3 DNA: TGTGCCAGCAAGGCGGAGAGCTCCTACGAGCAGTACTTC. Translated, it gives CASKAESSYEQYF.

The V and J genes are TRBV28 and TRBJ2-1; the D gene is possibly TRBD2 (6 bases). CDR1 MDHEN and CDR2 SYDVKM come from the germline V gene. CDR3 length equals 13 residues. Trimming stripped 7 bases from V and 5 bases from J, with 12 bases between. In DNA form, the CDR3 reads TGTGCCAGCACCCAGCGGGTTAACAATGAGCAGTTCTTC. Amino acid sequence: CASTQRVNNEQFF.

The V call is TRBV27, the J call TRBJ2-2; 10 bases align to TRBD2. The CDR3 contains 19 residues. Trimming at V came to 1 base and at J to 6 bases, leaving 14 bases not matched to a gene. CDR1 and CDR2 (germline): MNHEY, SMNVEV (reference sequence). The chain's CDR3 is CASSLFPDLAGVGAGELFF. The CDR3 nucleotides read TGTGCCAGCAGTTTATTCCCCGATCTAGCGGGAGTAGGGGCCGGGGAGCTGTTTTTT.

The chain has TRBV18 and TRBJ2-4, with TRBD2 matching 8 bases. The CDR3 contains 15 residues. Trimming cost V 3 bases and J 8 bases; bases outside gene matches: 9. From germline, CDR1 is KGHSH and CDR2 LQKENI. The CDR3 coding sequence is TGTGCCAGCTCACCGGGAGCGGGAGCACGGGACATTCAGTACTTC. Its protein product is CASSPGAGARDIQYF.

The chain joins TRBV5-5 to TRBJ1-1; D remains ambiguous. The V gene lost 0 bases and the J gene lost 3 bases, with 3 bases spanning the gap. This CDR3 has 12 amino acids. Per the germline V gene, CDR1 is SGHKS and CDR2 is YYEKEE (reference sequence). CDR3 amino acids: CASSLADTEAFF. The CDR3 bases are TGTGCCAGCAGCTTGGCTGACACTGAAGCTTTCTTT.

The chain uses TRBV28 and TRBJ2-6, with D maybe TRBD2 (5 bases). The CDR3 runs to 15 residues. The ends were cut back, 3 bases at V and 3 bases at J, with 9 bases in the middle. In germline, CDR1 is MDHEN, CDR2 SYDVKM. The CDR3 DNA is TGTGCCAGCAGTTTCGGGGTTCTTGGGGCCAACGTCCTGACTTTC. This encodes CASSFGVLGANVLTF.

The V call is TRBV10-2, the J call TRBJ2-1; tentatively, D is TRBD1 (6 bases). V was shortened by 6 bases and J by 7 bases, with 16 bases between the two germline ends. Germline V gene sequence: CDR1 WSHSY, CDR2 SAAADI. The CDR3 covers 14 residues. This CDR3 reads CASSSGVSWNEQFF. The CDR3 DNA reads TGCGCCAGCAGCTCAGGGGTAAGCTGGAATGAGCAGTTCTTC.

This chain uses TRBV9 with TRBJ2-2, with D hard to call. Germline values: CDR1 SGDLS, CDR2 YYNGEE. The germline V and J ends were trimmed by 7 bases and 7 bases, with 11 bases remaining between them. This CDR3 is 12 amino acids long. The CDR3: CASAYYNGELFF. CDR3 nucleotides: TGTGCCAGCGCCTATTATAACGGGGAGCTGTTTTTT.

The V gene is TRBV7-2, the J gene TRBJ2-3; D is possibly TRBD2 (5 bases). V was trimmed by 7 bases and J by 0 bases, leaving 14 bases between them. CDR3 length: 15 residues. Germline V gene sequence: CDR1 SGHTA, CDR2 FQGNSA. CDR3: CASNRVSGSTDTQYF. In nucleotides, the CDR3 is TGTGCCAGCAATCGGGTCAGCGGCAGCACAGATACGCAGTATTTT.

The CDR3 DNA is TGTGCCAGCAGTTACCCGAAGGGGGTCTCTGGAAACACCATATATTTT. Encoded protein: CASSYPKGVSGNTIYF. V and J are TRBV6-5 and TRBJ1-3, with a weak D call TRBD1 (6 bases). Germline CDR1 reads MNHEY; CDR2 reads SVGAGI. There are 16 residues in the CDR3. Trimming took 2 bases from V and 0 from J, leaving 11 bases between them.

The V gene is TRBV6-4, the J gene TRBJ2-3; perhaps TRBD2 as D (5 bases). Looked up from germline, CDR1 is MRHNA and CDR2 is SNTAGT. The CDR3 length is 15 residues. Trimming took 0 bases from V and 4 from J, leaving 11 bases between them. The CDR3: CASSDSIRGSDTQYF. The CDR3 DNA reads TGTGCCAGCAGTGACTCGATTCGGGGATCAGATACGCAGTATTTT.

This clone was seen once. V gene TRBV10-2 combines with J gene TRBJ2-1; 9 nucleotides line up with TRBD2. The CDR3 consists of 13 residues. Germline loops: CDR1 WSHSY, CDR2 SAAADI. V trimming: 11 bases; J trimming: 3 bases; junction bases outside the gene matches: 5. In DNA, the CDR3 is TGCGCCGCGGGGCGGGAGGGCTACAATGAGCAGTTCTTC. This gives the protein CAAGREGYNEQFF.

This clone came up a few times. The V call is TRBV4-3, the J call TRBJ2-5, with TRBD1 matching over 10 bases. V lost 0 bases, J lost 3 bases, and 4 bases stayed unmatched. Germline lookup yields CDR1 LGHNA and CDR2 YSLEER. This CDR3 contains 16 residues. The CDR3 loop reads CASSQDRGTGEETQYF. CDR3 bases: TGCGCCAGCAGCCAAGACCGGGGGACAGGGGAAGAGACCCAGTACTTC.

The rearrangement joins TRBV5-4 to TRBJ1-1, with TRBD1 matching 9 bases. V shed 1 base and J 3 bases; nucleotides not matched to a gene: 4. In germline, CDR1 is SGHNT, CDR2 YYREEE (reference sequence). The CDR3 sequence is 15 residues long. The CDR3 sequence: CASSLTGGGHTEAFF. The CDR3 nucleotides are TGTGCCAGCAGCTTGACAGGGGGCGGTCACACTGAAGCTTTCTTT.

CDR3 bases: TGCGCCAGCAGCCAAGATCGTGGGGGGGCGGCTGGCTACACCTTC. Encoded protein: CASSQDRGGAAGYTF. The chain employs TRBV4-3 and TRBJ1-2; possibly TRBD1 for D (6 bases). The V and J ends lost 0 bases and 7 bases respectively, with 15 bases between them. There are 15 residues in the CDR3. Looked up from germline, CDR1 is LGHNA and CDR2 is YSLEER.

This rearrangement joins TRBV5-1 to TRBJ2-6, with D perhaps TRBD2 (7 bases). This CDR3 spans 16 amino acids. The V end was cut by 2 bases, the J end by 0 bases, with 9 bases between. Germline CDR1 SGHRS, CDR2 YFSETQ. CDR3 sequence reads: CASSFGGLSGANVLTF. CDR3 nucleotide sequence: TGCGCCAGCAGCTTCGGGGGGCTCTCTGGGGCCAACGTCCTGACTTTC.

The chain uses TRBV30 and TRBJ1-1; D uncertain. The germline V and J ends were trimmed by 4 bases and 0 bases, with 12 bases remaining between them. This CDR3 is 14 amino acids long. From germline, CDR1 is GTSNPN and CDR2 SVGIG (reference sequence). The DNA for the CDR3 is TGTGCCTGGACCAACGAGAGAATGAACACTGAAGCTTTCTTT. Amino acid sequence: CAWTNERMNTEAFF.

This chain links TRBV7-2 with TRBJ2-7; 13 bases map to TRBD2. CDR1 and CDR2 (germline): SGHTA, FQGNSA. The CDR3 totals 19 residues. The ends lost 5 bases at V and 0 bases at J; junction bases unmatched: 13. DNA for the CDR3: TGTGCCAGCAGCCCCAACCTTTTCACTAGCGGGAGGGCCTCCTACGAGCAGTACTTC. Residues: CASSPNLFTSGRASYEQYF.

The V gene is TRBV7-2, the J gene TRBJ2-1, with TRBD2 matching 8 bases. This CDR3 has 16 residues. V trimming: 2 bases; J trimming: 6 bases; junction bases outside the gene matches: 9. Germline values: CDR1 SGHTA, CDR2 FQGNSA. CDR3 in DNA: TGTGCCAGCAGCTTATCCCCGGGACTAGGAAGCAATGAGCAGTTCTTC. It yields the protein CASSLSPGLGSNEQFF.